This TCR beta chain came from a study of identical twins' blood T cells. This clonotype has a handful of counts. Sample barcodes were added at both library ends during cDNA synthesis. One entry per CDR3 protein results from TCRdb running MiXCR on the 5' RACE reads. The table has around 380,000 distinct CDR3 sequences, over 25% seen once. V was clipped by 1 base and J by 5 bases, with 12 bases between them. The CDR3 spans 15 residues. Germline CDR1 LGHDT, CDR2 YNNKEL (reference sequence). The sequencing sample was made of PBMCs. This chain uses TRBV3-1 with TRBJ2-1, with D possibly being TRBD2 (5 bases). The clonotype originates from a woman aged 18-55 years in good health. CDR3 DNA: TGTGCCAGCAGCCAAGTTTGGGCAGCGGACAATGAGCAGTTCTTC. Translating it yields CASSQVWAADNEQFF.